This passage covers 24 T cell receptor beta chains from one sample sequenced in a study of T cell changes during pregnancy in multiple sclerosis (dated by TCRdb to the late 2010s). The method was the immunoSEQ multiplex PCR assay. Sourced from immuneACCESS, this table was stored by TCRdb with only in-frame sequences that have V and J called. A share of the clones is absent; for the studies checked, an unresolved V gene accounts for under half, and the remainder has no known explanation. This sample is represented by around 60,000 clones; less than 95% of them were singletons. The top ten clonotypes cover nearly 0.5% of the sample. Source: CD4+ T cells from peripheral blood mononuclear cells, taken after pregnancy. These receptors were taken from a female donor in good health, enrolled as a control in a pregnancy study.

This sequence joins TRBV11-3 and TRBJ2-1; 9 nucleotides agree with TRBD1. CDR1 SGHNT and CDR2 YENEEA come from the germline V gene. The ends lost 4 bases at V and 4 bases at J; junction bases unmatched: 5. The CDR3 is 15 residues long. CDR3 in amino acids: CASSSGQGTYNEQFF. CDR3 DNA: TGTGCCAGCAGCTCGGGACAGGGTACGTACAATGAGCAGTTCTTC.

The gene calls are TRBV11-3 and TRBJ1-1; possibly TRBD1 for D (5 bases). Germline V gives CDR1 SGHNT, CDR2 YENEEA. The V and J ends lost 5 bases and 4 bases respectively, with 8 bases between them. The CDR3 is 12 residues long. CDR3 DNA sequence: TGTGCCAGCAGCCTCAGGGCCACTGAAGCTTTCTTT. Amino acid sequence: CASSLRATEAFF.

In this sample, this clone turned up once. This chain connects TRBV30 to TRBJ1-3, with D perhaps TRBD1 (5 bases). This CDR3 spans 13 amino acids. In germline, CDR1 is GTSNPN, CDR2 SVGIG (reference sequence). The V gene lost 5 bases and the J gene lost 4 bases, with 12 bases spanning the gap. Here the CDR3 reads CAWGPWGGNTIYF. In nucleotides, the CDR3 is TGTGCCTGGGGACCCTGGGGCGGAAACACCATATATTTT.

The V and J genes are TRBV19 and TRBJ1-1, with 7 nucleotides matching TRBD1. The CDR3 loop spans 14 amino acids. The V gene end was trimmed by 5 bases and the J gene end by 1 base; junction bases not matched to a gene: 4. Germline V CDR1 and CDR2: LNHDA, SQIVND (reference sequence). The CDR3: CASSRQGGNTEAFF. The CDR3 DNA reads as TGTGCCAGTAGTCGACAGGGAGGGAACACTGAAGCTTTCTTT.

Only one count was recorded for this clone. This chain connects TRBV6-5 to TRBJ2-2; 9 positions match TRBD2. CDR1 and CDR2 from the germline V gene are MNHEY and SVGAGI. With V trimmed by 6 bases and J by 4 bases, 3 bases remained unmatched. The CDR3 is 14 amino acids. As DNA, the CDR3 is TGTGCCAGCAGGCCACTAGCGGGCACCGGGGAGCTGTTTTTT. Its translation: CASRPLAGTGELFF.

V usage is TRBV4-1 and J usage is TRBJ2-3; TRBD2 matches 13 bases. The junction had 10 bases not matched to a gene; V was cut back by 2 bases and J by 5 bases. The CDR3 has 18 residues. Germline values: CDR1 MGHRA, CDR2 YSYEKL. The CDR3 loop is CASSQWTSGGLEGDTQYF. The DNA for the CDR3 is TGCGCCAGCAGCCAATGGACTAGCGGGGGACTCGAGGGAGATACGCAGTATTTT.

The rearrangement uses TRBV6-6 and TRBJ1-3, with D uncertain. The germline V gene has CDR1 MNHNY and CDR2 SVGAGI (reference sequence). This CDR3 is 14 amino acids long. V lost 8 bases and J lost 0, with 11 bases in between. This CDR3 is CASYDKSSGNTIYF. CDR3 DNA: TGTGCCAGCTACGATAAGAGCTCTGGAAACACCATATATTTT.

CDR3 protein: CAWNGGGHQETQYF. DNA of the CDR3: TGTGCCTGGAACGGGGGGGGCCACCAAGAGACCCAGTACTTC. This rearrangement joins TRBV30 to TRBJ2-5; TRBD2 matches at 8 bases. Unmatched junction bases numbered 4, after V lost 4 bases and J lost 0 bases. The V gene's germline CDR1 is GTSNPN and CDR2 SVGIG (reference sequence). The CDR3 is 14 residues long.

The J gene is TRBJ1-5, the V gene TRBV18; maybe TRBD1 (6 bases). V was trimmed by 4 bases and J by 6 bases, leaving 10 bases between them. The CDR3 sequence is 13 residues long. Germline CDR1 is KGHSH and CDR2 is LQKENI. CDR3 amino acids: CASSREGGQPQHF. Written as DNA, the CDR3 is TGTGCCAGCTCACGGGAGGGGGGTCAGCCCCAGCATTTT. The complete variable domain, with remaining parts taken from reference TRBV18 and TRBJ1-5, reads NAGVMQNPRHLVRRRGQEARLRCSPMKGHSHVYWYRQLPEEGLKFMVYLQKENIIDESGMPKERFSAEFPKEGPSILRIQQVVRGDSAAYFCASSREGGQPQHFGDGTRLSIL.

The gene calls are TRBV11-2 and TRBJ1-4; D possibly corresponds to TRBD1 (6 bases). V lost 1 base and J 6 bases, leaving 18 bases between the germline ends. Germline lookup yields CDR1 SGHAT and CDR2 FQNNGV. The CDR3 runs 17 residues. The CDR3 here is CASSLVGLQGVDEKLFF. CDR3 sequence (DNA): TGTGCCAGCAGCTTAGTGGGGCTACAGGGTGTAGATGAAAAACTGTTTTTT.

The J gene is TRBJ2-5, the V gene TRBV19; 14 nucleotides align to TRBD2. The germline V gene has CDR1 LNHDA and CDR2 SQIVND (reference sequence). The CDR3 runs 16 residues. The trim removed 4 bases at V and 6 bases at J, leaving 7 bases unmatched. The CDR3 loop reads CASSKGLAGGLKTQYF. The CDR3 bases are TGTGCCAGTAGTAAAGGACTAGCGGGGGGTTTAAAGACCCAGTACTTC. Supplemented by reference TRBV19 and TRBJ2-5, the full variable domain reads DGGITQSPKYLFRKEGQNVTLSCEQNLNHDAMYWYRQDPGQGLRLIYYSQIVNDFQKGDIAEGYSVSREKKESFPLTVTSAQKNPTAFYLCASSKGLAGGLKTQYFGPGTRLLVL.

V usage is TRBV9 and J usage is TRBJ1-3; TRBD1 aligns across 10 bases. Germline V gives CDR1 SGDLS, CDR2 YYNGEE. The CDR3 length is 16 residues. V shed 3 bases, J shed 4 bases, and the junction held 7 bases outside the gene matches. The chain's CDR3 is CASSGSGTGAGNTIYF. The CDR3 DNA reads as TGTGCCAGCAGCGGATCCGGGACAGGGGCGGGAAACACCATATATTTT.

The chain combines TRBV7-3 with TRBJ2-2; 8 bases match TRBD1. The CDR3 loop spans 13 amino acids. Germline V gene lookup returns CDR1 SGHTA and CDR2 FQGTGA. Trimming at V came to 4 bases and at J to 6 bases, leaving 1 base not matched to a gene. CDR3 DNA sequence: TGTGCCAGCAGCTCAGGGGGCCCCGGGGAGCTGTTTTTT. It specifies CASSSGGPGELFF.

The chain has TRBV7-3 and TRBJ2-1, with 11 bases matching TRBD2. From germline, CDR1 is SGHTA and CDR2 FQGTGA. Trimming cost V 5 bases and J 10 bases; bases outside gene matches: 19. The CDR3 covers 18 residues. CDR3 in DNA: TGTGCCAGCAGCCCCTATTCGGGCAATAGCGGGGGGGCCGGGGAGCAGTTCTTC. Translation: CASSPYSGNSGGAGEQFF.

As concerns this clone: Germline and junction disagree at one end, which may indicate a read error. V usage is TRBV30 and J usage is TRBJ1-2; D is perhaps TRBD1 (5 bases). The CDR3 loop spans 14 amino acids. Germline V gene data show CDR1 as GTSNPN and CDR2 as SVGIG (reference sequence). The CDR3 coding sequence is TGTGCCCGGAGTCAGGGCCCAGTTAGGTATGGCTACACCTTC. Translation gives CARSQGPVRYGYTF.

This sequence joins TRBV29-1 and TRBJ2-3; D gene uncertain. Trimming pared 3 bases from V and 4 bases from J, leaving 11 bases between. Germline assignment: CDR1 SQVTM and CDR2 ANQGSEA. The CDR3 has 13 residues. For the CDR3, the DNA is TGCAGCGTTGAGCCGCTACGCGCAGATACGCAGTATTTT. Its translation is CSVEPLRADTQYF.

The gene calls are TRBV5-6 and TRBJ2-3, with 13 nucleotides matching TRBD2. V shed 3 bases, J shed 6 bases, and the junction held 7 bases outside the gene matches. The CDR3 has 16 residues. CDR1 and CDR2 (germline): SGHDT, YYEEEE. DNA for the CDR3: TGTGCCAGCAGCTCTCAGGGACTAGCGGGGTACGATACGCAGTATTTT. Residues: CASSSQGLAGYDTQYF.

CDR3 amino acids: CASSLALGANTEAFF. The DNA of the CDR3 is TGCGCCAGCAGCTTGGCCTTGGGGGCGAACACTGAAGCTTTCTTT. The chain employs TRBV5-1 and TRBJ1-1; possibly TRBD1 for D (6 bases). CDR1 is SGHRS, CDR2 YFSETQ, per germline. Between the trimmed V and J ends, which lost 0 bases and 1 base, there was a span of 10 bases. The CDR3 spans 15 residues.

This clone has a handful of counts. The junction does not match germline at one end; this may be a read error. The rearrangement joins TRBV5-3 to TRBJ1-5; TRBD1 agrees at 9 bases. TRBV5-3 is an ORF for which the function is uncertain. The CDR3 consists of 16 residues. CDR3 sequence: CARCLPFRDRAQPQHF. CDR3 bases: TGTGCCAGATGCTTACCTTTTCGGGACAGGGCTCAGCCCCAGCATTTT.

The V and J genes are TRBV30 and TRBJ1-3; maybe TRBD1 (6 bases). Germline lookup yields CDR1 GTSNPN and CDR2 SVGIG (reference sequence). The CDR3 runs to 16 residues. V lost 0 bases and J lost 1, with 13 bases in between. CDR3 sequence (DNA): TGTGCCTGGAGTGTACAGGGCCTTCATTCTGGAAACACCATATATTTT. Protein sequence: CAWSVQGLHSGNTIYF.

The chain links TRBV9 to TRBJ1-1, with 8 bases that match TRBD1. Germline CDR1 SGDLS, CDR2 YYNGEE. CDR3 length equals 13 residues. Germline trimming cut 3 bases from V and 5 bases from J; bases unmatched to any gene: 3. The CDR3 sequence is CASSADRVTEAFF. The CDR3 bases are TGTGCCAGCAGCGCGGACAGGGTTACTGAAGCTTTCTTT.

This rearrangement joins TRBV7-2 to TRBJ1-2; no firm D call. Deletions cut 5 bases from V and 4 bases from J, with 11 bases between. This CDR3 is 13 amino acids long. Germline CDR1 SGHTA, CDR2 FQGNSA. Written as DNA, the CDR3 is TGTGCCAGCAGCATAAGGACTAGCTATGGCTACACCTTC. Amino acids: CASSIRTSYGYTF. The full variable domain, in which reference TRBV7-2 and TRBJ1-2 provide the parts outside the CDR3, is GAGVSQSPSNKVTEKGKDVELRCDPISGHTALYWYRQSLGQGLEFLIYFQGNSAPDKSGLPSDRFSAERTGGSVSTLTIQRTQQEDSAVYLCASSIRTSYGYTFGSGTRLTVV.

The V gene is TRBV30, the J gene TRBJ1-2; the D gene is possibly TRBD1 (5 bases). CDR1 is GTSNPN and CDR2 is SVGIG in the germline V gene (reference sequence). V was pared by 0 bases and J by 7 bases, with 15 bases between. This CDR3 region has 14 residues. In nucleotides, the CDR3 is TGTGCCTGGAGTGTACATTCAGGGATTGCTGGCTACACCTTC. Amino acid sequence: CAWSVHSGIAGYTF.

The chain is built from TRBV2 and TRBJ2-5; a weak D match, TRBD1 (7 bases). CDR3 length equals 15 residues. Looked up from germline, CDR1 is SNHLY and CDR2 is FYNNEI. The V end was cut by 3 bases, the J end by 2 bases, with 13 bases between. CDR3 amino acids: CASSEGPGGQETQYF. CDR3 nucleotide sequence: TGTGCCAGCAGTGAGGGCCCAGGGGGGCAAGAGACCCAGTACTTC.